This is a list of T cell receptor beta chains from one sample in a study of T cell repertoires in cytomegalovirus infection. These receptors have no identified antigens. TCRdb reprocessed the reads via MiXCR and lists one record per CDR3 protein. The table includes a few hundred thousand distinct CDR3 sequences, 33% detected once. The sample was cultured PBMCs, taken from culture after CMV antigen stimulation. These receptor sequences come from a human donor in good health (CMV status not recorded). Some clones in this sample may be carry-over from other donors' samples. The CDR3 runs from the conserved cysteine through the conserved F or W. D genes are given only for firm matches. Some rows have no size entry. The others give once, few or many, or a class for an expanded clone.

TRBV5-1,TRBJ2-5,.,14,TRBD1,CASSSPGQQETQYF,TGCGCCAGCAGCTCACCGGGACAGCAAGAGACCCAGTACTTC
TRBV14,TRBJ2-1,.,15,TRBD2,CASSRSGSTYNEQFF,TGTGCCAGCAGTCGTAGCGGGAGTACCTACAATGAGCAGTTCTTC
TRBV6-1,TRBJ1-2,.,14,.,CASSPAPRTWGYTF,TGTGCCAGCAGCCCAGCCCCAAGGACCTGGGGCTACACCTTC
TRBV2,TRBJ2-7,few,13,TRBD1,CACRSGQGYEQYF,TGTGCCTGCCGTTCGGGACAGGGGTACGAGCAGTACTTC
TRBV24-1,TRBJ2-1,few,19,.,CATSDPTKIGTHTYNEQFF,TGTGCCACCAGTGATCCGACAAAAATCGGGACTCATACCTACAATGAGCAGTTCTTC
TRBV12-3/TRBV12-4,TRBJ1-3,few,15,.,CASNTDSLGGNTIYF,TGTGCCAGCAACACGGACAGCCTAGGAGGAAACACCATATATTTT
TRBV6-2/TRBV6-3,TRBJ1-1,few,12,.,CASSYGQGRAFF,TGTGCCAGCAGTTACGGGCAGGGAAGAGCTTTCTTT
TRBV4-1,TRBJ1-5,.,18,TRBD1,CASSQFLPNTGVNQPQHF,TGCGCCAGCAGCCAATTTTTGCCCAATACAGGGGTCAATCAGCCCCAGCATTTT
TRBV6-2/TRBV6-3,TRBJ2-4,few,15,.,CASSYRQVDKNIQYF,TGTGCCAGCAGTTATAGACAGGTCGACAAAAACATTCAGTACTTC
TRBV10-3,TRBJ2-2,few,16,TRBD2,CAISRTSGRWTGELFF,TGTGCCATCAGTCGGACTAGCGGGAGGTGGACCGGGGAGCTGTTTTTT
TRBV28,TRBJ1-6,.,15,.,CASSLLIGGLSPLHF,TGTGCCAGCAGTTTATTAATTGGGGGCCTTTCACCCCTCCACTTT
TRBV9,TRBJ2-1,few,18,TRBD2,CASSVDPSGSVTYNEQFF,TGTGCCAGCAGCGTAGACCCTAGCGGGAGTGTCACCTACAATGAGCAGTTCTTC
TRBV24-1,TRBJ2-3,few,15,.,CATSGEGGPGNTQYF,TGTGCCACCAGTGGAGAGGGTGGCCCGGGGAATACGCAGTATTTT
TRBV6-5,TRBJ2-2,.,12,.,CASRQLSGELFF,TGTGCCAGCAGGCAGTTGTCCGGGGAGCTGTTTTTT
TRBV2,TRBJ1-1,.,13,.,CASRGRANTEAFF,TGTGCCAGCAGGGGGAGAGCTAACACTGAAGCTTTCTTT
TRBV7-3,TRBJ2-5,.,13,.,CASSQFGGETQYF,TGTGCCAGCAGCCAGTTCGGGGGAGAGACCCAGTACTTC
TRBV12-3/TRBV12-4,TRBJ1-1,.,14,.,CASSPLGRGTEAFF,TGTGCCAGCAGTCCATTGGGGCGCGGCACTGAAGCTTTCTTT
TRBV28,TRBJ1-2,few,14,.,CAGKQGSGSRGYTF,TGTGCCGGCAAACAGGGATCAGGGAGTCGTGGCTACACCTTC
TRBV6-5,TRBJ2-1,.,17,TRBD2,CASSLIRLAGGNNEQFF,TGTGCCAGCAGTCTTATTAGGCTAGCGGGAGGGAACAATGAGCAGTTCTTC